Reported below is one TCR beta chain. Patients at the Seattle site were enrolled during active infection and followed longitudinally. This record comes from a study of blood T cell repertoires in COVID-19. In the study overall: Samples representing acute and convalescent COVID-19 were sourced from the United States, Italy and Spain. PBMCs, B-cell-depleted T cells, or T cells were the source of the cDNA or gDNA that made up the material.

The germline V gene has CDR1 MGHRA and CDR2 YSYEKL. This CDR3 is built from 18 residues. V trimming: 2 bases; J trimming: 2 bases; junction bases outside the gene matches: 9. Source study methods: Reference gene primer amplification gave nucleated cell count estimates. Method: immunoSEQ multiplex PCR; TCRdb's copy keeps in-frame clones and lacks some. The D gene and trimming were derived from the DNA, and the V and J assignments and clone size from that table. The table includes roughly 220,000 clones, 81% detected once. This sequence originates from an elderly woman with COVID-19, enrolled during active disease. Sample: peripheral blood. The V and J genes are TRBV4-1 and TRBJ2-3; 11 bases match TRBD2. In DNA, the CDR3 is TGCGCCAGCAGCCAATCCATCGGGACTAGCGGCACCACAGATACGCAGTATTTT. Protein sequence: CASSQSIGTSGTTDTQYF.